A single sample is the source of the 14 T cell receptor beta chains below, sequenced in a study of blood T cell repertoires in COVID-19. Measured with immunoSEQ multiplex PCR; TCRdb has only the in-frame clones, and not every one. The sample has some 140,000 clones; approximately 85% are singletons. The material sequenced was peripheral blood. These receptors originate from a human donor in a cohort sampled during active COVID-19.

The rearrangement uses TRBV6-2 or TRBV6-3 and TRBJ1-1, with 9 bases fitting TRBD1. J lost 14 bases, V lost 6 bases, and 7 bases had no gene match. Germline loops: CDR1 MNHEY, CDR2 SVGEGT. This CDR3 contains 11 residues. For the CDR3, the DNA is TGTGCCAGCAGCTCCGACAGGGGGGGCTTCTTT. Encoded protein: CASSSDRGGFF.

The chain links TRBV5-1 to TRBJ2-3, with D tentatively TRBD2 (5 bases). CDR1 and CDR2 (germline): SGHRS, YFSETQ. This CDR3 has 11 residues. The ends were cut back, 5 bases at V and 6 bases at J, with 7 bases in the middle. CDR3 nucleotide sequence: TGCGCCAGCAGTACGGGGGATACGCAGTATTTT. It codes for CASSTGDTQYF.

The chain recombines TRBV27 with TRBJ2-6, with D tentatively TRBD1 (5 bases). The CDR3 sequence is 16 residues long. The V end was cut by 5 bases, the J end by 0 bases, with 11 bases between. CDR1 is MNHEY, CDR2 SMNVEV, per germline (reference sequence). The CDR3, as DNA: TGTGCCAGCAGTCCAGAAACAGGCTCTGGGGCCAACGTCCTGACTTTC. Protein sequence: CASSPETGSGANVLTF.

This clone was counted a single time. This chain connects TRBV24-1 to TRBJ1-2, with D tentatively TRBD1 (6 bases). V lost 3 bases, J lost 1 base, and 17 bases lay in between. Germline lookup yields CDR1 KGHDR and CDR2 SFDVKD. CDR3 length equals 17 residues. For the CDR3, the DNA is TGTGCCACCAGTGATCCCACCGGTAAAGGGGGTAACTATGGCTACACCTTC. Translating it yields CATSDPTGKGGNYGYTF.

J is TRBJ2-3 and V is TRBV6-5; 7 bases map to TRBD2. From germline, CDR1 is MNHEY and CDR2 SVGAGI. The CDR3 loop spans 15 amino acids. V shed 6 bases and J 0 bases; nucleotides not matched to a gene: 6. The CDR3 here is CASSVVRGSTDTQYF. CDR3 sequence (DNA): TGTGCCAGCAGCGTGGTGCGGGGGAGCACAGATACGCAGTATTTT.

This chain joins TRBV6-5 and TRBJ1-1; the D gene is possibly TRBD1 (6 bases). CDR1 MNHEY and CDR2 SVGAGI come from the germline V gene. The CDR3 extends over 15 amino acids. V was pared by 8 bases and J by 1 base, with 17 bases between. CDR3 residues: CASGKSDRRNTEAFF. CDR3 in DNA: TGTGCCAGCGGTAAATCAGACAGGCGGAACACTGAAGCTTTCTTT.

The V and J genes are TRBV9 and TRBJ1-2; 11 bases match TRBD1. The V segment lost 4 bases and the J segment 4 bases; nucleotides outside the gene matches: 12. The CDR3 sequence is 17 residues long. Germline V CDR1 and CDR2: SGDLS, YYNGEE. The CDR3 protein is CASSPLVRGQGAYGYTF. The CDR3 DNA reads TGTGCCAGCAGCCCACTCGTTCGAGGACAGGGGGCCTATGGCTACACCTTC. The full variable domain, completed using reference TRBV9 and TRBJ1-2, is DSGVTQTPKHLITATGQRVTLRCSPRSGDLSVYWYQQSLDQGLQFLIQYYNGEERAKGNILERFSAQQFPDLHSELNLSSLELGDSALYFCASSPLVRGQGAYGYTFGSGTRLTVV.

The V gene is TRBV7-6, the J gene TRBJ2-1, with 10 positions matching TRBD2. Germline V CDR1 and CDR2: SGHVS, FNYEAQ. This CDR3 is built from 16 residues. V was clipped by 1 base and J by 8 bases; unmatched bases: 8. CDR3 sequence (DNA): TGTGCCAGCAGCTTAGAAGGGAGCGGGGGGGCCTATGAGCAGTTCTTC. As protein: CASSLEGSGGAYEQFF.

The V and J genes are TRBV9 and TRBJ2-5; weak D call: TRBD2 (6 bases). This CDR3 spans 15 amino acids. CDR1 is SGDLS, CDR2 YYNGEE, per germline. The ends were cut back, 3 bases at V and 2 bases at J, with 14 bases in the middle. CDR3 in DNA: TGTGCCAGCAGCGGGAGGGACCCCTCTCAAGAGACCCAGTACTTC. This codes for CASSGRDPSQETQYF.

V is TRBV6-2 or TRBV6-3 and J is TRBJ2-2; no clear D. The CDR3 is 12 amino acids. The V end was cut by 5 bases, the J end by 10 bases, with 11 bases between. Germline V CDR1 and CDR2: MNHEY, SVGEGT. The CDR3 loop is CASSDKVEELFF. In DNA form, the CDR3 reads TGTGCCAGCAGTGACAAGGTTGAGGAGCTGTTTTTT.

The rearrangement uses TRBV6-5 and TRBJ2-7; 10 positions match TRBD2. This CDR3 has 13 residues. Germline CDR1 reads MNHEY; CDR2 reads SVGAGI. The trim removed 6 bases at V and 3 bases at J, leaving 2 bases unmatched. The DNA of the CDR3 is TGTGCCAGCAGGCCTAGCGGGAGCTACGAGCAGTACGTC. Encoded protein: CASRPSGSYEQYV.

V and J are TRBV14 and TRBJ2-3, with D possibly TRBD2 on 5 matching bases. The germline gives CDR1 SGHDN, CDR2 FVKESK. V lost 2 bases, J lost 2 bases, and 11 bases lay in between. The CDR3 length is 15 residues. CDR3 loop: CASSQRGLNTDTQYF. In DNA, the CDR3 is TGTGCCAGCAGCCAACGGGGATTAAACACAGATACGCAGTATTTT. The full variable domain, rest sourced from reference TRBV14 and TRBJ2-3, is EAGVTQFPSHSVIEKGQTVTLRCDPISGHDNLYWYRRVMGKEIKFLLHFVKESKQDESGMPNNRFLAERTGGTYSTLKVQPAELEDSGVYFCASSQRGLNTDTQYFGPGTRLTVL.

This clone was seen just once. The chain's CDR3 is CAWSGRLIGELFF. CDR3 nucleotide sequence: TGTGCCTGGAGTGGTCGACTTATCGGGGAGCTGTTTTTT. The chain joins TRBV30 to TRBJ2-2; D is uncertain. The CDR3 is 13 amino acids. Germline V gene sequence: CDR1 GTSNPN, CDR2 SVGIG (reference sequence). V lost 1 base, J lost 7 bases, and 10 bases lay in between. The full variable domain, with the rest looked up from reference TRBV30 and TRBJ2-2, is SQTIHQWPATLVQPVGSPLSLECTVEGTSNPNLYWYRQAAGRGLQLLFYSVGIGQISSEVPQNLSASRPQDRQFILSSKKLLLSDSGFYLCAWSGRLIGELFFGEGSRLTVL.

The rearrangement joins TRBV5-1 to TRBJ2-5, with TRBD2 matching over 7 bases. The germline V gene encodes CDR1 SGHRS and CDR2 YFSETQ. The CDR3 has 15 amino acids. With 0 bases clipped from V and 4 bases from J, the junction kept 6 bases outside the gene matches. CDR3 loop: CASSLGLAVGETQYF. The DNA of the CDR3 is TGCGCCAGCAGCTTGGGTCTAGCGGTTGGAGAGACCCAGTACTTC.